One and the same sample provided the 7 T cell receptor beta chains below, sequenced in a study of cytomegalovirus exposure and HLA in healthy donors. Method: immunoSEQ multiplex PCR; TCRdb's copy keeps in-frame clones and lacks some. The sample yields approximately 170,000 clones, more than 80% seen once. Sequenced: PBMCs. All receptors come from a woman aged 18-35 years in good health and CMV-seropositive.

V gene TRBV9 combines with J gene TRBJ2-2, with 7 positions matching TRBD2. With 0 bases clipped from V and 6 bases from J, the junction kept 2 bases outside the gene matches. The V gene's germline CDR1 is SGDLS and CDR2 YYNGEE. This CDR3 region has 14 residues. CDR3 loop: CASSVAGGSGELFF. The CDR3 nucleotides are TGTGCCAGCAGCGTAGCGGGAGGCTCCGGGGAGCTGTTTTTT.

In this sample, this clone turned up once. The rearrangement links TRBV7-9 to TRBJ1-6; D gene uncertain. Trimming shortened V by 2 bases and J by 8 bases, and 13 bases separated the two germline ends. This CDR3 has 15 residues. Germline CDR1 SEHNR, CDR2 FQNEAQ (reference sequence). CDR3 coding DNA: TGTGCCAGCAGCTTATTTCCGGGGTCTGATTCACCCCTCCACTTT. Translation: CASSLFPGSDSPLHF.

CDR3 in amino acids: CASRGPIQGGYGYTF. CDR3 bases: TGCGCCAGCAGGGGCCCAATACAGGGGGGATATGGCTACACCTTC. The chain combines TRBV10-2 with TRBJ1-2; 8 bases align to TRBD1. Germline V CDR1 and CDR2: WSHSY, SAAADI. Losses at the gene ends were 6 bases for V and 5 bases for J; bases not matched to a gene: 11. The CDR3 totals 15 residues.

This sequence joins TRBV28 and TRBJ2-7, with 11 bases matching TRBD2. Germline V lookup: CDR1 MDHEN, CDR2 SYDVKM. V lost 2 bases to trimming and J lost 5 bases; unmatched junction nucleotides: 17. This CDR3 is built from 19 residues. CDR3 residues: CASSLAIIGASGRLDEQYF. The CDR3 region has the DNA TGTGCCAGCAGTTTAGCGATAATTGGGGCTAGCGGGAGGCTCGACGAGCAGTACTTC.

This chain uses TRBV27 with TRBJ1-2, with 7 nucleotides matching TRBD1. The germline CDR1 and CDR2 sequences are MNHEY and SMNVEV (reference sequence). This CDR3 is built from 14 residues. The ends lost 2 bases at V and 6 bases at J; junction bases unmatched: 6. The CDR3 nucleotides are TGTGCCAGCAGTTTAGGAGGGGGCGTTAATGGCTACACCTTC. The encoded protein is CASSLGGGVNGYTF.

The chain joins TRBV11-2 to TRBJ2-6; the D gene is possibly TRBD1 (6 bases). V shed 4 bases and J shed 1 base, with 14 bases lying between them. Per the germline V gene, CDR1 is SGHAT and CDR2 is FQNNGV. The CDR3 covers 17 residues. The DNA for the CDR3 is TGTGCCAGCAGCTCCCCGGACAGCCTTTCTGGGGCCAACGTCCTGACTTTC. As protein: CASSSPDSLSGANVLTF.

CDR3 sequence (DNA): TGTGCCAGCACGAGCTCCACGGACACCGGGGAGCTGTTTTTT. Encoded protein: CASTSSTDTGELFF. This chain uses TRBV6-1 with TRBJ2-2; D unclear. Looked up from germline, CDR1 is MNHNS and CDR2 is SASEGT. Deletions cut 7 bases from V and 3 bases from J, with 12 bases between. CDR3 length equals 14 residues.